This record concerns one TCR beta chain sequence. Study processing details: Quantification of nucleated cells was approximated via reference gene primer amplification. The assay was immunoSEQ multiplex PCR, and TCRdb's table has in-frame clones only and misses some. That table is the source of V, J and clone size, and D and trimming were worked out from the DNA. The data contain under 200,000 clones, approximately 80% of them singletons. The data were taken from a study of blood T cell repertoires in COVID-19. Study-wide context: Spain, Italy and the United States supplied samples that represented acute and convalescent COVID-19.

CDR1 is MNHEY and CDR2 is SVGAGI in the germline V gene. The CDR3 is made up of 14 amino acids. Trimming shortened V by 6 bases and J by 3 bases, and 14 bases separated the two germline ends. During active infection, Seattle patients enrolled and were then monitored through disease. The sequence derives from a man aged 55 to 69 with COVID-19, enrolled during active disease. The J gene is TRBJ1-1, the V gene TRBV6-5; D may be TRBD1 (5 bases). The material sequenced was peripheral blood. DNA for the CDR3: TGTGCCAGCAGGAGGTCAGGGCTGGACACTGAAGCTTTCTTT. This sequence encodes CASRRSGLDTEAFF.